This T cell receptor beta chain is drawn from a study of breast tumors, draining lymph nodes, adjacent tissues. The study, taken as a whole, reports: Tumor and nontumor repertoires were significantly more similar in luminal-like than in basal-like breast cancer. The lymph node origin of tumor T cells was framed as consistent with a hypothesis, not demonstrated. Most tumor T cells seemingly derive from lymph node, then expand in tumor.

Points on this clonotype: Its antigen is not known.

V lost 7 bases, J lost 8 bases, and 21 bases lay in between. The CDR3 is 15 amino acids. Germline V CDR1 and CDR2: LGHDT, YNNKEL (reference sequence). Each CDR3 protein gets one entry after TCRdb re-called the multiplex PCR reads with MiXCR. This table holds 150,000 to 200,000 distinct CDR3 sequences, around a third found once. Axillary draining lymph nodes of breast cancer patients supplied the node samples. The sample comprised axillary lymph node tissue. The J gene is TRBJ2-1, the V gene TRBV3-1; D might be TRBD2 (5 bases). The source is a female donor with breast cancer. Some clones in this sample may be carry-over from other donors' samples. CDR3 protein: CASTGGGGSGDEQFF. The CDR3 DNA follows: TGTGCCAGCACCGGAGGTGGCGGTTCTGGCGATGAGCAGTTCTTC.